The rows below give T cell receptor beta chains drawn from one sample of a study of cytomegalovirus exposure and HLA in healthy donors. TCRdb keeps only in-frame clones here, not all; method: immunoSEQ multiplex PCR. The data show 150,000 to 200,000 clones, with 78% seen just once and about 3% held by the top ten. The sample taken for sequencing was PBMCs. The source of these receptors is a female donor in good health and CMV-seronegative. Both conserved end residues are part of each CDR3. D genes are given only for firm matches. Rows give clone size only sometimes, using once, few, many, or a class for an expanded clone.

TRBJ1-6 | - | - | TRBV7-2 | CASSLEGQNNSPLHF | TGTGCCAGCAGCTTAGAAGGACAGAATAATTCACCCCTCCACTTT
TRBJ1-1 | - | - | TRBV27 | CASSPRTVTEAFF | TGTGCCAGCAGTCCAAGGACAGTCACTGAAGCTTTCTTT
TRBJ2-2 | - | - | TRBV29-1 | CSPRRAARSTGELFF | TGCAGCCCCCGGCGTGCGGCGCGGAGCACCGGGGAGCTGTTTTTT
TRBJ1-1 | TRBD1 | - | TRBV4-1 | CASSRGPGTANTEAFF | TGCGCCAGCAGCCGCGGACCCGGGACAGCGAACACTGAAGCTTTCTTT
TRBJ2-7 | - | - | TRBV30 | CAFGHSVSYEQYF | TGTGCCTTTGGGCATTCCGTCTCCTACGAGCAGTACTTC
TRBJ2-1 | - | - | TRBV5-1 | CASSLSPRDSYNEQFF | TGCGCCAGCAGCTTGTCCCCGCGGGACTCCTACAATGAGCAGTTCTTC
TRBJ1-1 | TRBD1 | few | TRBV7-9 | CASSPGQGESAFF | TGTGCCAGCAGCCCGGGACAGGGAGAGAGCGCTTTCTTT
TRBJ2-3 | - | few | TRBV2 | CASSERRGITDTQYF | TGTGCCAGCAGTGAACGCCGAGGAATCACAGATACGCAGTATTTT
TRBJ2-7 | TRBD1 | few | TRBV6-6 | CASRDRSVVEQYF | TGTGCCAGCAGGGACAGGAGCGTTGTCGAGCAGTACTTC
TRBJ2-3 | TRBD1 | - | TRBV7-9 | CASSFPSVLDRDRTDTQYF | TGTGCCAGCAGCTTCCCCTCGGTACTCGACAGGGACCGCACAGATACGCAGTATTTT
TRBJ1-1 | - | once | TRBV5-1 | CASSNHARVEGTEAFF | TGCGCCAGCAGCAATCATGCGAGGGTAGAAGGTACTGAAGCTTTCTTT
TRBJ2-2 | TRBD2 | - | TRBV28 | CASSFIGPAGGTGELFF | TGTGCCAGCAGTTTTATAGGGCCAGCGGGAGGGACCGGGGAGCTGTTTTTT
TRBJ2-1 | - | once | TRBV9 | CASSPREGLGGEQFF | TGTGCCAGCAGCCCCCGTGAGGGGTTAGGGGGTGAGCAGTTCTTC
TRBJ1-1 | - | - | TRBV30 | CAWNGMNTEAFF | TGTGCCTGGAACGGGATGAACACTGAAGCTTTCTTT
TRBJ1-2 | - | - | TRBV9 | CASSAPGRINHGYTF | TGTGCCAGCAGCGCCCCAGGGAGGATAAACCATGGCTACACCTTC
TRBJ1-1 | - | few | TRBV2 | CASSLGPEGAEAFF | TGTGCCAGCAGTCTAGGGCCAGAGGGCGCTGAAGCTTTCTTT
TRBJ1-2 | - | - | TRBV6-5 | CASSYGEGANYGYTF | TGTGCCAGCAGTTACGGGGAGGGAGCTAACTATGGCTACACCTTC
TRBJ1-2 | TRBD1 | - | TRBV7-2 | CASSLARGTGAAGYTF | TGTGCCAGCAGCTTAGCGAGAGGGACAGGGGCGGCAGGCTACACCTTC
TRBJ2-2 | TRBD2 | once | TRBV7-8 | CASSTGLAGPNTGELFF | TGTGCCAGCAGCACCGGACTAGCGGGACCGAACACCGGGGAGCTGTTTTTT
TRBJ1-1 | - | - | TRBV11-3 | CASSPLFGNEVEAFF | TGTGCCAGCAGCCCCCTTTTCGGGAACGAGGTGGAAGCTTTCTTT
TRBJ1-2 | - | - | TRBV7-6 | CASSPRPGTLANYGYTF | TGTGCCAGCAGCCCGAGACCCGGAACCCTAGCTAACTATGGCTACACCTTC
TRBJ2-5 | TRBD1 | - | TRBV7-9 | CASSLVGTGFVETQYF | TGTGCCAGCAGCTTAGTTGGGACAGGGTTTGTGGAGACCCAGTACTTC
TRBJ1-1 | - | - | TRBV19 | CASRGVGQRNTEAFF | TGTGCCAGTAGGGGCGTGGGGCAGCGAAACACTGAAGCTTTCTTT
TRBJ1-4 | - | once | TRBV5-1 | CASSLLPTNEKLFF | TGCGCCAGCAGCTTACTCCCAACTAATGAAAAACTGTTTTTT
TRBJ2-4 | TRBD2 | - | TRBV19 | CASSHMGGDIQYF | TGTGCCAGTAGTCACATGGGGGGGGACATTCAGTACTTC
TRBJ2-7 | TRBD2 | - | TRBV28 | CASSAWGLAGSEQYF | TGTGCCAGCAGTGCCTGGGGACTAGCGGGATCCGAGCAGTACTTC
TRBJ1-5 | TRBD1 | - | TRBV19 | CASTMRTGTGQPQHF | TGTGCCAGTACCATGAGGACAGGGACGGGTCAGCCCCAGCATTTT
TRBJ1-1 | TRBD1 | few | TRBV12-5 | CASGSSDRGHTEAFF | TGTGCTAGTGGTTCCTCGGACAGGGGCCACACTGAAGCTTTCTTT
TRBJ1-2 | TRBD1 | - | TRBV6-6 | CASSPGQGNYGYTF | TGTGCCAGCAGTCCCGGACAGGGGAACTATGGCTACACCTTC
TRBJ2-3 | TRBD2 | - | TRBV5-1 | CASRISGGAADTQYF | TGCGCCAGCAGAATTAGCGGGGGGGCTGCAGATACGCAGTATTTT
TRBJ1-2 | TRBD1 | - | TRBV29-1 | CSVETLTGHYGYTF | TGCAGCGTTGAAACCTTGACAGGGCACTATGGCTACACCTTC
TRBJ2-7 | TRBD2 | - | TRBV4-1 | CASSQLAGREQYF | TGCGCCAGCAGCCAGCTAGCGGGTCGAGAGCAGTACTTC
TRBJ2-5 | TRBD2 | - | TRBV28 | CASSLAGGMRETQYF | TGTGCCAGCAGCCTAGCGGGAGGTATGAGAGAGACCCAGTACTTC